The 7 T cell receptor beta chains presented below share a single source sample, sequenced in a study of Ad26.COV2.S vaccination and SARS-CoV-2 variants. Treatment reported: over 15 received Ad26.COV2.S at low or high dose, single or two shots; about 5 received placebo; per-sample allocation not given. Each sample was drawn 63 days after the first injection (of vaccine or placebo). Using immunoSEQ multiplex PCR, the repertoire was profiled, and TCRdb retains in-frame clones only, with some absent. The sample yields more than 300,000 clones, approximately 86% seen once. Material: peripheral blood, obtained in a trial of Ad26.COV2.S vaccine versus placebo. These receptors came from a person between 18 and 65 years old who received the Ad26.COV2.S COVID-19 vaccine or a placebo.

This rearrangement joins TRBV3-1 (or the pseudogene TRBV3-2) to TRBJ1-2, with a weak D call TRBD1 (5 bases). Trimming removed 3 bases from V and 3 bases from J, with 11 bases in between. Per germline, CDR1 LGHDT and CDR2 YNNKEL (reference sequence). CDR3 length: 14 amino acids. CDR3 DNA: TGTGCCAGCAGCCAGACCGGGGCCCACTATGGCTACACCTTC. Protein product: CASSQTGAHYGYTF.

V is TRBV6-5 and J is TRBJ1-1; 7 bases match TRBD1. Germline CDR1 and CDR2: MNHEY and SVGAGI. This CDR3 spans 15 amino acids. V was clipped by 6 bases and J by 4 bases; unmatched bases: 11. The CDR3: CASRVRGSIPTEAFF. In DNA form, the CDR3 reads TGTGCCAGCAGGGTCAGGGGGTCCATTCCCACTGAAGCTTTCTTT.

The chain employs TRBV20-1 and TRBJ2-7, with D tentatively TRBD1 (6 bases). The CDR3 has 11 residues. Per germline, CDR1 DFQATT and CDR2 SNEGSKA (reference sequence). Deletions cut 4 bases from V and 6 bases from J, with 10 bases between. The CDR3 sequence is CSATTGREQYF. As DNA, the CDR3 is TGCAGTGCTACGACAGGTCGCGAGCAGTACTTC.

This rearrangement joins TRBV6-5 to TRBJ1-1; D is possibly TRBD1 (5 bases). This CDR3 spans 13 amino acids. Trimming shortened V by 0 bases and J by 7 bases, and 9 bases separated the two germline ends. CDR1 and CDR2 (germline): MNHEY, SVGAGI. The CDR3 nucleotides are TGTGCCAGCAGTTACTCGCAGGGTTTTGAAGCTTTCTTT. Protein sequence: CASSYSQGFEAFF.

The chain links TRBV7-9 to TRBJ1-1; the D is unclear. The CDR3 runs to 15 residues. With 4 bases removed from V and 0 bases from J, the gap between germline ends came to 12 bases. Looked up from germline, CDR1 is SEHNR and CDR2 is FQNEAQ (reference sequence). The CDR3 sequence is CASSSSPPLNTEAFF. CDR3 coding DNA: TGTGCCAGCAGCTCTAGCCCCCCCCTGAACACTGAAGCTTTCTTT.

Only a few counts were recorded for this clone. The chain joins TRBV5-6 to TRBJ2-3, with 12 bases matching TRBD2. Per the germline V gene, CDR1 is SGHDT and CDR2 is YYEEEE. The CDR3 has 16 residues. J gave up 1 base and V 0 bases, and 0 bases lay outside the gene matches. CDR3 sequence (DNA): TGTGCCAGCAGCTTGGGGACTAGCGGGGGCACAGATACGCAGTATTTT. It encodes CASSLGTSGGTDTQYF.

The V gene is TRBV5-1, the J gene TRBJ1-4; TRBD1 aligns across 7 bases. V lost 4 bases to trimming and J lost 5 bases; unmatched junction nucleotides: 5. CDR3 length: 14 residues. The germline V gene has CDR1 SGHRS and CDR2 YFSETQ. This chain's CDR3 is CASSQGQPNEKLFF. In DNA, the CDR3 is TGCGCCAGCAGCCAGGGACAGCCCAATGAAAAACTGTTTTTT.